The next 24 T cell receptor beta chains were all read from a single sample in a study of blood T cell repertoires in COVID-19. TCRdb's copy holds only in-frame clones and misses some; the assay was immunoSEQ multiplex PCR. Seen here are fewer than 350,000 clones, 90% observed once, and the top ten hold roughly 1.6%. The sample consisted of PBMCs or T cells enriched from blood (not recorded which). The receptors here all came from a woman between 18 and 29 years old with acute COVID-19.

The chain is built from TRBV5-1 and TRBJ2-3; the match to TRBD1 covers 11 bases. The ends lost 5 bases at V and 2 bases at J; junction bases unmatched: 4. CDR3 length: 15 amino acids. CDR1 and CDR2 from the germline V gene are SGHRS and YFSETQ. This CDR3 reads CASRDRGPVTDTQYF. The CDR3 DNA reads as TGCGCCAGCAGGGACAGGGGGCCGGTCACAGATACGCAGTATTTT.

The table lists this clone with a count of one. The J gene is TRBJ1-5, the V gene TRBV6-5, with D uncertain. The CDR3 is 14 residues long. Per the germline V gene, CDR1 is MNHEY and CDR2 is SVGAGI. V shed 0 bases and J shed 6 bases, with 9 bases lying between them. DNA for the CDR3: TGTGCCAGCAGTTACTCCCATTCAGGTCAGCCCCAGCATTTT. This codes for CASSYSHSGQPQHF.

The V call is TRBV7-2, the J call TRBJ1-2; D unresolved. Germline loops: CDR1 SGHTA, CDR2 FQGNSA. The V end was cut by 0 bases, the J end by 4 bases, with 12 bases between. There are 15 residues in the CDR3. CDR3: CASSLARGLGYGYTF. The CDR3 DNA follows: TGTGCCAGCAGCTTAGCACGAGGACTTGGCTATGGCTACACCTTC.

A word on this clone: The same CDR3 can be traced to other DNA sequences in this sample. The V gene is TRBV6-5, the J gene TRBJ1-2, with a tentative D call TRBD1 (6 bases). This CDR3 spans 12 amino acids. Germline-derived CDR1 and CDR2 are MNHEY and SVGAGI. Trimming took 3 bases from V and 8 from J, leaving 10 bases between them. DNA of the CDR3: TGTGCCAGCAGTTATGGGGGCCAGGGCTACACCTTC. Translating it yields CASSYGGQGYTF.

This clone has only one observation. The rearrangement uses TRBV18 and TRBJ2-7; a possible D gene is TRBD2 (6 bases). This CDR3 is 13 amino acids long. The V end lost 6 bases, the J end lost 3 bases, and 12 bases lay between the germline ends. Germline V lookup: CDR1 KGHSH, CDR2 LQKENI. This chain's CDR3 is CASSSAEGYEQYF. The CDR3 DNA follows: TGTGCCAGCTCCTCGGCGGAGGGCTACGAGCAGTACTTC.

The chain has TRBV27 and TRBJ2-2; a possible D gene is TRBD1 (5 bases). Germline V gene data show CDR1 as MNHEY and CDR2 as SMNVEV (reference sequence). V was trimmed by 5 bases and J by 6 bases, leaving 10 bases between them. The CDR3 sequence is 13 residues long. CDR3 in amino acids: CASSVAGSGELFF. The CDR3 bases are TGTGCCAGCAGTGTAGCAGGGTCCGGGGAGCTGTTTTTT.

The V gene is TRBV6-5, the J gene TRBJ1-3; D remains unclear. The V gene lost 0 bases and the J gene lost 0 bases, with 9 bases spanning the gap. The germline gives CDR1 MNHEY, CDR2 SVGAGI. The CDR3 length is 16 residues. The CDR3 coding sequence is TGTGCCAGCAGTTACTCTAGACCTAGCTCTGGAAACACCATATATTTT. Translating it yields CASSYSRPSSGNTIYF.

V gene TRBV3-1 (or the pseudogene TRBV3-2) combines with J gene TRBJ1-1; 8 positions match TRBD1. CDR1 LGHDT and CDR2 YNNKEL come from the germline V gene (reference sequence). J lost 7 bases, V lost 2 bases, and 6 bases had no gene match. This CDR3 region has 14 residues. For the CDR3, the DNA is TGTGCCAGCAGCCAATTCCGGGACAGGAGTGAAGCTTTCTTT. As protein: CASSQFRDRSEAFF.

The V call is TRBV28, the J call TRBJ1-2; D unresolved. Germline assignment: CDR1 MDHEN and CDR2 SYDVKM. The V end lost 4 bases, the J end lost 8 bases, and 20 bases lay between the germline ends. The CDR3 extends over 15 amino acids. CDR3 nucleotide sequence: TGTGCCAGCAGTTCCGGTGGAGGAGGAAAGGAGGGCTACACCTTC. Its protein is CASSSGGGGKEGYTF.

The gene calls are TRBV10-2 and TRBJ2-1, with D uncertain. Germline assignment: CDR1 WSHSY and CDR2 SAAADI. Deletions cut 3 bases from V and 3 bases from J, with 15 bases between. The CDR3 is made up of 16 amino acids. For the CDR3, the DNA is TGCGCCAGCAGTGATTCCGGGTTAGCTAACTACAATGAGCAGTTCTTC. Encoded protein: CASSDSGLANYNEQFF.

The J gene is TRBJ1-4, the V gene TRBV28, with a possible D match to TRBD1 (6 bases). The V and J ends lost 4 bases and 6 bases respectively, with 21 bases between them. The CDR3 covers 17 residues. Per the germline V gene, CDR1 is MDHEN and CDR2 is SYDVKM. CDR3 amino acids: CASSSLLGGRKDEKLFF. CDR3 coding DNA: TGTGCCAGCAGTTCCCTCCTTGGGGGCAGAAAAGATGAAAAACTGTTTTTT.

V usage is TRBV7-9 and J usage is TRBJ1-1; the D gene is possibly TRBD1 (5 bases). Germline assignment: CDR1 SEHNR and CDR2 FQNEAQ (reference sequence). V dropped 5 bases and J dropped 11 bases, with 21 bases sitting between them. This CDR3 is 14 amino acids long. CDR3: CASSPGSGTGGAFF. CDR3 nucleotides: TGTGCCAGCAGCCCAGGATCGGGTACAGGAGGGGCTTTCTTT.

A note on this clone: At one end the junction does not follow the germline gene, possibly because of a read error. The identical CDR3 is also encoded by other nucleotide sequences in the sample. The chain is built from TRBV29-1 and TRBJ2-5, with D maybe TRBD2 (7 bases). CDR1 SQVTM and CDR2 ANQGSEA come from the germline V gene. The CDR3 loop spans 16 amino acids. The CDR3 DNA follows: TGCAGCGTCCAAGAAAGCGGACTAGGGGGACAAGAGACTCAGTACTTC. Protein: CSVQESGLGGQETQYF.

The genes are TRBV18 and TRBJ2-5, with TRBD1 matching 7 bases. Trimming removed 5 bases from V and 2 bases from J; junction bases left unmatched: 8. This CDR3 comprises 15 residues. The germline V gene has CDR1 KGHSH and CDR2 LQKENI. Here the CDR3 reads CASSTGQVPQETQYF. CDR3 in DNA: TGTGCCAGCTCAACTGGACAGGTTCCTCAAGAGACCCAGTACTTC.

The V and J genes are TRBV7-2 and TRBJ1-1; D is ambiguous. V shed 5 bases and J shed 1 base, with 14 bases lying between them. There are 15 residues in the CDR3. From germline, CDR1 is SGHTA and CDR2 FQGNSA. DNA of the CDR3: TGTGCCAGCAGCCACACCACGACACAGAACACTGAAGCTTTCTTT. It yields the protein CASSHTTTQNTEAFF.

The CDR3 coding sequence is TGTGCCAGCAGCCCCGGGACTTTAACCTACGAGCAGTACTTC. Translating it yields CASSPGTLTYEQYF. The chain has TRBV7-2 and TRBJ2-7; D is possibly TRBD2 (6 bases). The CDR3 runs to 14 residues. V lost 5 bases and J lost 2, with 13 bases in between. Per the germline V gene, CDR1 is SGHTA and CDR2 is FQGNSA.

The rearrangement links TRBV6-4 to TRBJ2-1; the D gene is possibly TRBD2 (6 bases). Germline V gives CDR1 MRHNA, CDR2 SNTAGT. The CDR3 runs to 15 residues. Between the trimmed V and J ends, which lost 3 bases and 8 bases, there was a span of 17 bases. CDR3 residues: CASSEDAGGRDEQFF. CDR3 DNA sequence: TGTGCCAGCAGTGAAGATGCCGGGGGAAGGGATGAGCAGTTCTTC.

DNA of the CDR3: TGTGCCAGCAGTTACTCGCCGGGACTAAACAATGAGCAGTTCTTC. It translates to CASSYSPGLNNEQFF. The rearrangement links TRBV6-5 to TRBJ2-1, with 7 nucleotides matching TRBD2. The germline V gene has CDR1 MNHEY and CDR2 SVGAGI. CDR3 size: 15 residues. The trim removed 0 bases at V and 5 bases at J, leaving 4 bases unmatched.

The chain carries TRBV7-9 and TRBJ1-6, with a possible D match to TRBD1 (5 bases). Germline-derived CDR1 and CDR2 are SEHNR and FQNEAQ (reference sequence). Trimming took 5 bases from V and 8 from J, leaving 10 bases between them. CDR3 length: 13 residues. CDR3 sequence: CASSPGLYSPLHF. The CDR3 nucleotides read TGTGCCAGCAGCCCGGGACTGTATTCACCCCTCCACTTT.

The rearrangement links TRBV29-1 to TRBJ1-2; a possible D gene is TRBD1 (6 bases). V lost 7 bases and J lost 1, with 10 bases in between. CDR1 is SQVTM, CDR2 ANQGSEA, per germline. The CDR3 sequence is 12 residues long. The CDR3 protein is CSDSGDNYGYTF. Here the CDR3 DNA reads TGCAGCGACTCAGGGGATAACTATGGCTACACCTTC.

This chain connects TRBV19 to TRBJ2-7; the match to TRBD1 covers 9 bases. The V gene's germline CDR1 is LNHDA and CDR2 SQIVND (reference sequence). V trimming: 10 bases; J trimming: 3 bases; junction bases outside the gene matches: 4. This CDR3 has 12 amino acids. The CDR3 sequence: CATGDRDYEQYF. CDR3 DNA: TGTGCCACCGGGGACAGGGACTACGAGCAGTACTTC.

The V call is TRBV21-1, the J call TRBJ2-3; TRBD1, the D gene given by the table, was not confirmed from the DNA. TRBV21-1 is a listed pseudogene. This CDR3 is built from 14 residues. This chain's CDR3 is CASSKDRVTDTQYF. In DNA, the CDR3 is TGTGCCAGCAGCAAGGACAGGGTGACCGATACGCAGTATTTT.

This chain connects TRBV5-4 to TRBJ2-7; no clear D gene. Trimming stripped 3 bases from V and 4 bases from J, with 5 bases between. The CDR3 is made up of 11 amino acids. Germline V gene sequence: CDR1 SGHNT, CDR2 YYREEE (reference sequence). The CDR3 sequence: CASSSSYEQYF. CDR3 DNA sequence: TGTGCCAGCAGCTCGTCGTACGAGCAGTACTTC.

This chain joins TRBV28 and TRBJ2-1; maybe TRBD2 (6 bases). CDR3 size: 16 residues. The V end was cut by 6 bases, the J end by 2 bases, with 17 bases between. The V gene's germline CDR1 is MDHEN and CDR2 SYDVKM. CDR3: CASRTPTSNPYNEQFF. DNA of the CDR3: TGTGCCAGCAGGACCCCGACTAGTAATCCCTACAATGAGCAGTTCTTC.